This is a list of T cell receptor beta chains from one sample in a study of regulatory T cells in long-lasting Graves disease. TCRdb reprocessed the multiplex PCR reads with MiXCR, giving one entry per CDR3 protein. Of about half a million distinct CDR3 sequences in the sample, more than 10% were seen once. The same data also contributed to another study, on T cells in Graves' hyperthyroidism and ophthalmopathy.

This specimen was peripheral blood mononuclear cells (PBMCs), taken at new diagnosis, from a patient treated with antithyroid drugs. These TCRs come from a woman aged 30 to 39 with Graves disease. CDR3s include the opening cysteine and the closing phenylalanine or tryptophan. A D gene is named only where the DNA matches it firmly. Not all rows give a size; the values are once, few, many and, for expanded clones, a class.

J gene | D gene | clone size | V gene | CDR3 DNA | CDR3 protein
TRBJ1-2 | . | . | TRBV18 | TGTGCCAGCTCACCCCGCGTGGCGGACTATGGCTACACCTTC | CASSPRVADYGYTF
TRBJ1-2 | TRBD1 | . | TRBV10-2 | TGCGCCAGCAGTGAGACCAATGGACAGGGGGAGAACTATGGCTACACCTTC | CASSETNGQGENYGYTF
TRBJ2-5 | TRBD2 | many | TRBV7-3 | TGTGCCAGCAGCCGGGGGGGCAAGTCGGAGACCCAGTACTTC | CASSRGGKSETQYF
TRBJ1-4 | . | many | TRBV7-9 | TGTGCCAGCAGCTTAGCGACGGTGTATACTGGTGAAAAACTGTTTTTT | CASSLATVYTGEKLFF
TRBJ1-1 | TRBD1 | many | TRBV6-1 | TGTGCCAGCAGAGGCGACAGGGAGATGGCTTTCTTT | CASRGDREMAFF
TRBJ2-1 | TRBD2 | . | TRBV20-1 | TGCAGTGCTAGAGGGGTCTTGCTAGCGGGGTTCTACAATGAGCAGTTCTTC | CSARGVLLAGFYNEQFF
TRBJ2-7 | TRBD1 | few | TRBV29-1 | TGCAGCGTTCCAGGGGGCAGAGCCTACGAGCAGTACTTC | CSVPGGRAYEQYF
TRBJ2-1 | . | many | TRBV12-3/TRBV12-4 | TGTGCCAGCAGTTTGGCCAGGAGCTTCTACAATGAGCAGTTCTTC | CASSLARSFYNEQFF
TRBJ2-1 | . | many | TRBV11-2 | TGTGCCAGCAGCCGGACAGAATTATTCTACAATGAGCAGTTCTTC | CASSRTELFYNEQFF
TRBJ1-1 | . | many | TRBV15 | TGTGCCACCAGCAGAGACCAAGGACGACGGGCTTTCTTT | CATSRDQGRRAFF
TRBJ1-4 | . | . | TRBV5-1 | TGCGCCAGCAGCTTGGGGTCGAAGGCGCGCGAAAAACTGTTTTTT | CASSLGSKAREKLFF
TRBJ2-7 | . | many | TRBV9 | TGTGCCAGCAGCGTGGATGGGGCGGGAATGTACGAGCAGTACTTC | CASSVDGAGMYEQYF
TRBJ2-3 | . | many | TRBV24-1 | TGTGCCACCAGTGATTGGAGGTCAGATACGCAGTATTTT | CATSDWRSDTQYF
TRBJ2-1 | . | many | TRBV5-1 | TGTGCCAGCAGCTCAGTACTAGGCCGATCCTACAATGAGCAGTTCTTC | CASSSVLGRSYNEQFF
TRBJ1-2 | . | few | TRBV30 | TGTGCCTGGTCCAGGGAACGGGTCTACACCTTC | CAWSRERVYTF
TRBJ2-3 | . | . | TRBV20-1 | TGCAGTGCCGAGTCGGATGGCGGGTACACGCAGTATTTT | CSAESDGGYTQYF
TRBJ1-3 | . | few | TRBV5-1 | TGCGCCAGCAGCATGACGGGGCCAGACCTCGGGAACACCATATATTTT | CASSMTGPDLGNTIYF
TRBJ2-6 | TRBD1 | few | TRBV11-2 | TGTGCCAGCAGCTGGATTCCACGGGACAGAATAACCGGGGCCAACGTCCTGACTTTC | CASSWIPRDRITGANVLTF
TRBJ2-1 | . | many | TRBV7-9 | TGTGCCAGCAGCTGGAGGGGGCCGACTTACAATGAGCAGTTCTTC | CASSWRGPTYNEQFF
TRBJ1-1 | TRBD1 | . | TRBV19 | TGTGCCAGTAGTCCCGGACAGGGGGCGCTTAACACTGAAGCTTTCTTT | CASSPGQGALNTEAFF
TRBJ1-2 | TRBD1 | . | TRBV12-3/TRBV12-4 | TGTGCCAGCAGCCGCCGACGACAGGGGGCGCGGAGGACTATTACTAACTATGGCTACACCTTC | CASSRRRQGARRTITNYGYTF
TRBJ2-3 | . | . | TRBV18 | TGTGCCAGCTCACCATTTCCGGCAAGGATCCCCTCCACAGATACGCAGTATTTT | CASSPFPARIPSTDTQYF
TRBJ1-2 | . | . | TRBV5-1 | TGCGCCAGCAGCGCTGGGACACTCAACTATGGCTACACCTTC | CASSAGTLNYGYTF
TRBJ2-7 | . | many | TRBV10-1 | TGCGCCAGCAGTGAGGCCGAAATGTACGACGAGCAGTACTTC | CASSEAEMYDEQYF
TRBJ2-7 | . | . | TRBV29-1 | TGCAGCGTCGCCAACGGACAAGGGATAGAGCAGTACTTC | CSVANGQGIEQYF
TRBJ2-1 | . | . | TRBV13 | TGTGCCAGCAGCTTATTTGGCGGAATTCGAGAAAGCTCCTACAATGAGCAGTTCTTC | CASSLFGGIRESSYNEQFF
TRBJ2-1 | TRBD2 | many | TRBV2 | TGTGCCAGCAGTGGTGGGACTAGGCTTAATGAGCAGTTCTTC | CASSGGTRLNEQFF
TRBJ2-7 | . | many | TRBV10-3 | TGTGCCATCAGTTCCCGGGGTAACGAGCAGTACTTC | CAISSRGNEQYF
TRBJ2-1 | TRBD1 | many | TRBV2 | TGTGCCAGCAGTGGAGATGGGACAGAAAGCTCCTACAATGAGCAGTTCTTC | CASSGDGTESSYNEQFF
TRBJ2-1 | . | . | TRBV19 | TGTGCCAGTAGTATTGTATTGTTCAGGGTAAACAATGAGCAGTTCTTC | CASSIVLFRVNNEQFF
TRBJ2-2 | TRBD1 | few | TRBV19 | TGTGCCAGTCGTACAGGGGGGAGCACCGGGGAGCTGTTTTTT | CASRTGGSTGELFF